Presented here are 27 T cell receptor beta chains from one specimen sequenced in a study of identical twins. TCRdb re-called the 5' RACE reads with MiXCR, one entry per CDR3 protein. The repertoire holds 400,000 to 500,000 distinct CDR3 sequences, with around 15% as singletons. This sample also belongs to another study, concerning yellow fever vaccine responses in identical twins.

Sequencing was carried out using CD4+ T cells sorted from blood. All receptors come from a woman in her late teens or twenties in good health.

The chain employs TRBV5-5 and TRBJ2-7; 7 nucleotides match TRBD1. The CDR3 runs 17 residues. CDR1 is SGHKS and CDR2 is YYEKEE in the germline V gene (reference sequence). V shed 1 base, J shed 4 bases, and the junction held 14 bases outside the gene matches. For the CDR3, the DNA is TGTGCCAGCAGCTTGCAGATCCGGGCAGGGGGAATTTACGAGCAGTACTTC. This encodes CASSLQIRAGGIYEQYF.

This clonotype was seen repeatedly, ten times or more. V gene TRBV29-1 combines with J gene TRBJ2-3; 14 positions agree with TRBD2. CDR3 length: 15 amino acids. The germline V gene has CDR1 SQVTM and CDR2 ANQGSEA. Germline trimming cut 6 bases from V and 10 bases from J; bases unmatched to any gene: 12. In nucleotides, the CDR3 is TGCAGCGTCGGCCCCGGGACTAGCGGGAGTACGGCGCAGTATTTT. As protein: CSVGPGTSGSTAQYF.

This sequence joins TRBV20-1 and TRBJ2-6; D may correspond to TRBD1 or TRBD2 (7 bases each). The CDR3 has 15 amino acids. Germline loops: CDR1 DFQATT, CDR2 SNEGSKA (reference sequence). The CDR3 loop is CIGGEGALGANVLTF. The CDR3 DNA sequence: TGCATTGGGGGGGAGGGGGCTCTGGGGGCCAACGTCCTGACTTTC.

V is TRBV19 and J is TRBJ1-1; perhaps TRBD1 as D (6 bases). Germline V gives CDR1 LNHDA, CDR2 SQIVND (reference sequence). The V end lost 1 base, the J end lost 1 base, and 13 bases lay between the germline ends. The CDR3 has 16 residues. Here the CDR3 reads CASSIATTGWNTEAFF. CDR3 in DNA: TGTGCCAGTAGTATAGCAACGACAGGATGGAACACTGAAGCTTTCTTT.

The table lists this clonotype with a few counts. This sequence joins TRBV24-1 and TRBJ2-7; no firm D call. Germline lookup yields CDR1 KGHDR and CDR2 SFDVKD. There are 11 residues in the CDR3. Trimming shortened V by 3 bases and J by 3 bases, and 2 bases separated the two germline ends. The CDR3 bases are TGTGCCACCAGTGATGGCTACGAGCAGTACTTC. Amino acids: CATSDGYEQYF.

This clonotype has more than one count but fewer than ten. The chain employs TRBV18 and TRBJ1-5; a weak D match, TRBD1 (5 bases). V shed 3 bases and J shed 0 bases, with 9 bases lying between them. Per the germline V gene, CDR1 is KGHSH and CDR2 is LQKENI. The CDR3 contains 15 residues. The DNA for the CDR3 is TGTGCCAGCTCACCCGACAGTATTAGCAATCAGCCCCAGCATTTT. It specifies CASSPDSISNQPQHF.

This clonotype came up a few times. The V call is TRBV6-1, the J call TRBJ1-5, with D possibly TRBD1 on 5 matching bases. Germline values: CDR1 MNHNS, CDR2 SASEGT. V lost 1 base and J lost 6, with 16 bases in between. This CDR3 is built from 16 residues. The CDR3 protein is CASSEGPGSVGQPQHF. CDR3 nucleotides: TGTGCCAGCAGTGAAGGCCCAGGGAGTGTGGGTCAGCCCCAGCATTTT.

Here the CDR3 reads CASSQDQPLLRPTDTQYF. The CDR3 DNA reads as TGCGCCAGCAGCCAAGATCAACCTCTTCTACGTCCCACAGATACGCAGTATTTT. This chain connects TRBV4-3 to TRBJ2-3; unclear D gene. The CDR3 totals 18 residues. V was trimmed by 0 bases and J by 2 bases, leaving 18 bases between them. Germline V gene lookup returns CDR1 LGHNA and CDR2 YSLEER.

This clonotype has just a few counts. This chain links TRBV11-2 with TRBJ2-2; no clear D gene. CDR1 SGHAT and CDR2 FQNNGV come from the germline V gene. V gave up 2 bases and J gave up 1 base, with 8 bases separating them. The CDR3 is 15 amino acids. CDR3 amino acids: CASSLFPMNTGELFF. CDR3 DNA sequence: TGTGCCAGCAGCTTATTCCCCATGAACACCGGGGAGCTGTTTTTT.

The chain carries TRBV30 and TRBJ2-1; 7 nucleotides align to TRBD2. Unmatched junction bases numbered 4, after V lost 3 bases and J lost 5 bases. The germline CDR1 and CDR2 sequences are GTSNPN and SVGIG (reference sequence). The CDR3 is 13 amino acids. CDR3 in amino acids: CAWSGGIDNEQFF. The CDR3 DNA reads TGTGCCTGGAGCGGGGGGATCGACAATGAGCAGTTCTTC.

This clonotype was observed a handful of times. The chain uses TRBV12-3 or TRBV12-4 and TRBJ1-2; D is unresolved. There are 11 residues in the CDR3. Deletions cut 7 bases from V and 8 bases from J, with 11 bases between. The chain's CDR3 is CASTPTYGYTF. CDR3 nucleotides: TGTGCCAGCACCCCCACCTACGGCTACACCTTC.

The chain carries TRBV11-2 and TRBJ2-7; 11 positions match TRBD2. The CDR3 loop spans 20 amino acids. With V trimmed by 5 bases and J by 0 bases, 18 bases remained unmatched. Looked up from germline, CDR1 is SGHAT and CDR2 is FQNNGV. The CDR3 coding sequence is TGTGCCAGCAGCCTCGACTTGCGACTAGCGGGACCGAGAACCTCCTACGAGCAGTACTTC. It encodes CASSLDLRLAGPRTSYEQYF.

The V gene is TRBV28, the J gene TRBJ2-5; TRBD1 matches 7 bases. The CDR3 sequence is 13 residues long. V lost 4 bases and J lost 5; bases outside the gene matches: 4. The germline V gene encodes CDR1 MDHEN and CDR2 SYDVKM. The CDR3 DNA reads TGTGCCAGCAGTTCGACAGGGTGGGAGACCCAGTACTTC. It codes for CASSSTGWETQYF.

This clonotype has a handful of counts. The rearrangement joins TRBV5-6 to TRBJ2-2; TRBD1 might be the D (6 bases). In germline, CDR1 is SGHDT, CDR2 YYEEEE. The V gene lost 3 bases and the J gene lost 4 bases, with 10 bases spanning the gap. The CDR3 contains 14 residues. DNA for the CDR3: TGTGCCAGCAGCTCAGGACAGATCACCGGGGAGCTGTTTTTT. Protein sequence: CASSSGQITGELFF.

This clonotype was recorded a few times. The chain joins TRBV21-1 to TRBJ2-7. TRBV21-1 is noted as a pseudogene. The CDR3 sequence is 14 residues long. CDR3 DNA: TGTGCCAGCAGCAAAAATACGGGGTTCCACGAGCAGTACTTC. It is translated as CASSKNTGFHEQYF.

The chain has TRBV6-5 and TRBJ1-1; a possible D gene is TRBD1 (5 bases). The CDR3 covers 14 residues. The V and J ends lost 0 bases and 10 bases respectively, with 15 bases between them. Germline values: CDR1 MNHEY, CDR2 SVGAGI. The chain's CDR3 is CASSYSRTSPGAFF. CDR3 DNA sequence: TGTGCCAGCAGTTACTCCCGGACATCCCCGGGAGCTTTCTTT.

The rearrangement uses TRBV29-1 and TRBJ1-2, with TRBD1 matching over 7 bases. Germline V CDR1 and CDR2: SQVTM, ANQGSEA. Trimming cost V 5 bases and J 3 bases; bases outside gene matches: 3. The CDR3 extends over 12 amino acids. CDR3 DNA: TGCAGCGTTTTTGGGACAGACTATGGCTACACCTTC. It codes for CSVFGTDYGYTF. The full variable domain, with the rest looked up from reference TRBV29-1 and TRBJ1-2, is SAVISQKPSRDICQRGTSLTIQCQVDSQVTMMFWYRQQPGQSLTLIATANQGSEATYESGFVIDKFPISRPNLTFSTLTVSNMSPEDSSIYLCSVFGTDYGYTFGSGTRLTVV.

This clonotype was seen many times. The CDR3 region is CASSLTSGSIKQYF. CDR3 in DNA: TGTGCCAGCAGCCTGACTAGCGGGAGTATAAAGCAGTACTTC. This chain joins TRBV9 and TRBJ2-7; 12 bases map to TRBD2. Germline CDR1 and CDR2: SGDLS and YYNGEE. This CDR3 has 14 amino acids. With 4 bases clipped from V and 8 bases from J, the junction kept 7 bases outside the gene matches. The variable domain in full, completed from reference TRBV9 and TRBJ2-7, reads DSGVTQTPKHLITATGQRVTLRCSPRSGDLSVYWYQQSLDQGLQFLIQYYNGEERAKGNILERFSAQQFPDLHSELNLSSLELGDSALYFCASSLTSGSIKQYFGPGTRLTVT.

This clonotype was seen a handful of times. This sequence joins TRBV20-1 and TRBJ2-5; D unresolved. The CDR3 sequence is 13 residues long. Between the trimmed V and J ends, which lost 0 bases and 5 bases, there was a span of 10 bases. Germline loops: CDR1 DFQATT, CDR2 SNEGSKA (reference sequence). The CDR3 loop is CSARDRLVETQYF. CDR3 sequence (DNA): TGCAGTGCTAGAGATAGGCTAGTCGAGACCCAGTACTTC.

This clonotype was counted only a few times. CDR3 in amino acids: CASGSRTGGRETQYF. CDR3 sequence (DNA): TGTGCCAGCGGGTCCCGGACAGGGGGCAGAGAGACCCAGTACTTC. The chain is built from TRBV5-6 and TRBJ2-5, with TRBD1 matching 11 bases. CDR3 size: 15 residues. From germline, CDR1 is SGHDT and CDR2 YYEEEE. With V trimmed by 7 bases and J by 4 bases, 9 bases remained unmatched.

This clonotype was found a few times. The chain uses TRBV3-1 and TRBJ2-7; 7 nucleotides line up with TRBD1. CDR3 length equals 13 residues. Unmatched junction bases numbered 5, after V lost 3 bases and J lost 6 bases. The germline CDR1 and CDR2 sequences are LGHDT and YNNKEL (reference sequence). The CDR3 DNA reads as TGTGCCAGCAGCCACAGACAGGGCGGCGAGCAGTACTTC. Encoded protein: CASSHRQGGEQYF.

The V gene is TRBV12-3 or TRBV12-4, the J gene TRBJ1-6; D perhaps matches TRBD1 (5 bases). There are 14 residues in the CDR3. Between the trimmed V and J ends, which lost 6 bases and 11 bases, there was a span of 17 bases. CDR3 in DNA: TGTGCCAGCAGCCTCACAGGTCAAAATCCACCCCTCCACTTT. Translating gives CASSLTGQNPPLHF.

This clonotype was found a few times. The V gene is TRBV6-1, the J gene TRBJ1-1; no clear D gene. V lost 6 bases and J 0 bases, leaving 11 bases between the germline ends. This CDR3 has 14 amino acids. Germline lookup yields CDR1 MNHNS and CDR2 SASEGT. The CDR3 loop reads CASRRTLMNTEAFF. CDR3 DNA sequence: TGTGCCAGCAGAAGGACCCTGATGAACACTGAAGCTTTCTTT.

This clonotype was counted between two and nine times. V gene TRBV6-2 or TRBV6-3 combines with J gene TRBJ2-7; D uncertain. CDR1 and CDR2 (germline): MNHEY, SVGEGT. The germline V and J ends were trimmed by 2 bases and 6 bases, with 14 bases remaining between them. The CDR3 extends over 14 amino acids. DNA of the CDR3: TGTGCCAGCAGTTACGGGCAAGGTCCTCTCGAGCAGTACTTC. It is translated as CASSYGQGPLEQYF.

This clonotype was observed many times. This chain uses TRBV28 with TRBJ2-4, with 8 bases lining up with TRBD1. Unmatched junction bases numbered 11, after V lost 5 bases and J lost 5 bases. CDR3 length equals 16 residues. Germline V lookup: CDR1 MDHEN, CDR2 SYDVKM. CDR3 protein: CASSEPDRVRENIQYF. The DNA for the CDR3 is TGTGCCAGCAGTGAACCGGACAGGGTGCGGGAAAACATTCAGTACTTC.

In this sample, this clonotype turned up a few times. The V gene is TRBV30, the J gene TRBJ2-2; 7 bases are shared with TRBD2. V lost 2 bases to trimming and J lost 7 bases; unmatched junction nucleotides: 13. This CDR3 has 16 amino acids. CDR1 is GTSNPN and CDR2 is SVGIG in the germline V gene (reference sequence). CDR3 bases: TGTGCCTGGAGTTCCCCTCCCAGGGCGGGAGACGGGGAGCTGTTTTTT. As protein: CAWSSPPRAGDGELFF.

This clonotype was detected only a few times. The CDR3 is CATSRDRGYYNEQFF. CDR3 bases: TGTGCCACCAGCAGAGATCGCGGATACTACAATGAGCAGTTCTTC. The chain combines TRBV15 with TRBJ2-1; D unclear. Trimming removed 0 bases at V and 3 bases at J, with 9 bases between. Germline V gives CDR1 LNHNV, CDR2 YYDKDF (reference sequence). The CDR3 sequence is 15 residues long.